The 27 T cell receptor beta chains reported below all come from one sample, sequenced in a study of blood T cells in healthy people across ages (dated by TCRdb to the mid-2010s). Library creation used 5' RACE. Sequencing took place on an Illumina HiSeq 2500. A second roughly 7 to 11 cycle PCR used a sample-barcoded 5' primer and a J-beta primer mix. TCRdb's own reprocessing of the public reads used fastp at Q25 and MiXCR and kept productive beta chains. Each entry is one CDR3 protein sequence, shown with its most common DNA and genes. The sample table holds some 1.4 million distinct CDR3 sequences, of which roughly 40% were seen once. Roughly 8.2% of the sample comes from the top ten. Sequencing was performed on blood. All receptors come from a woman under 30 in good health.

This clonotype was counted at least ten times. V usage is TRBV12-3 or TRBV12-4 and J usage is TRBJ2-5; weak D call: TRBD2 (6 bases). The CDR3 is made up of 13 amino acids. Deletions cut 6 bases from V and 1 base from J, with 9 bases between. This CDR3 is CASSAGGQETQYF. The CDR3 DNA reads TGTGCCAGCAGCGCCGGGGGCCAAGAGACCCAGTACTTC.

The chain's CDR3 is CSVEDLRPYGYTF. CDR3 nucleotide sequence: TGCAGCGTTGAAGATCTTCGCCCCTATGGCTACACCTTC. V usage is TRBV29-1 and J usage is TRBJ1-2; D uncertain. The CDR3 extends over 13 amino acids. Germline CDR1 is SQVTM and CDR2 is ANQGSEA. Trimming left V 0 bases short and J 4 bases short, with 9 bases between.

This clonotype was detected only a few times. V is TRBV20-1 and J is TRBJ2-7; 9 bases line up with TRBD1. Germline V gene lookup returns CDR1 DFQATT and CDR2 SNEGSKA (reference sequence). Trimming cost V 4 bases and J 3 bases; bases outside gene matches: 7. The CDR3 length is 14 residues. The CDR3 sequence: CSATVGQGVYEQYF. In nucleotides, the CDR3 is TGCAGTGCTACCGTGGGACAGGGTGTCTACGAGCAGTACTTC.

This clonotype has a count of ten or more. This chain's CDR3 is CASSLGAETDTQYF. The DNA of the CDR3 is TGCGCCAGCAGCTTGGGAGCGGAGACAGATACGCAGTATTTT. The chain couples TRBV5-1 to TRBJ2-3, with D possibly being TRBD2 (5 bases). Germline V lookup: CDR1 SGHRS, CDR2 YFSETQ. Trimming took 0 bases from V and 3 from J, leaving 8 bases between them. This CDR3 contains 14 residues.

The rearrangement uses TRBV25-1 and TRBJ2-2, with D maybe TRBD2 (5 bases). Germline V gene data show CDR1 as MGHDK and CDR2 as SYGVNS. CDR3 size: 15 residues. The V gene lost 6 bases and the J gene lost 5 bases, with 16 bases spanning the gap. The CDR3 coding sequence is TGTGCCAGCAGCCCCTCCCTTCGGGGTACCGGGGAGCTGTTTTTT. Encoded protein: CASSPSLRGTGELFF.

The chain links TRBV6-1 to TRBJ2-3; possible D gene TRBD2, 6 bases. The CDR3 has 14 amino acids. Germline V gene data show CDR1 as MNHNS and CDR2 as SASEGT. Trimming left V 2 bases short and J 6 bases short, with 12 bases between. The CDR3 nucleotides are TGTGCCAGCAGTGAACCCTCGGAGGGGGATACGCAGTATTTT. Residues: CASSEPSEGDTQYF.

This clonotype has just a few counts. The J gene is TRBJ1-2, the V gene TRBV6-6, with TRBD1 matching 7 bases. Germline-derived CDR1 and CDR2 are MNHNY and SVGAGI (reference sequence). The CDR3 length is 15 residues. V lost 2 bases, J lost 8 bases, and 11 bases stayed unmatched. DNA for the CDR3: TGTGCCAGCAGTTACCCAAACCACGGACAGGACGGCTACACCTTC. Protein product: CASSYPNHGQDGYTF.

The table lists this clonotype with a few counts. This rearrangement joins TRBV20-1 to TRBJ2-1, with TRBD2 matching over 10 bases. Germline V gives CDR1 DFQATT, CDR2 SNEGSKA (reference sequence). J lost 5 bases, V lost 3 bases, and 7 bases had no gene match. This CDR3 region has 15 residues. The CDR3 region is CSARVTGTSDNEQFF. The DNA of the CDR3 is TGCAGTGCTAGGGTCACCGGGACTAGCGACAATGAGCAGTTCTTC.

The rearrangement links TRBV7-3 to TRBJ2-7; 8 bases map to TRBD1. The CDR3 consists of 15 residues. After removal of 1 base from V and 0 bases from J, the junction contained 2 bases not matched to a gene. Germline values: CDR1 SGHTA, CDR2 FQGTGA. The chain's CDR3 is CASSLNQGASYEQYF. As DNA, the CDR3 is TGTGCCAGCAGCTTAAATCAGGGGGCCTCCTACGAGCAGTACTTC.

This clonotype was seen once. The chain combines TRBV7-2 with TRBJ2-7, with D possibly TRBD2 on 5 matching bases. The J call may be mistaken, given a closer DNA end match to TRBJ2-5. Germline V gene data show CDR1 as SGHTA and CDR2 as FQGNSA. The CDR3 has 15 amino acids. CDR3 in DNA: TGTGCCAGCAGCTTAAGAAGGGTTGGGAGCGAGACCCAGTACTTC. Its translation is CASSLRRVGSETQYF.

The chain joins TRBV28 to TRBJ1-4, with no clear D. Germline values: CDR1 MDHEN, CDR2 SYDVKM. The V and J ends lost 8 bases and 3 bases respectively, with 16 bases between them. This CDR3 spans 15 amino acids. CDR3 bases: TGTGCCAGCCGGCCGGGTGTTGCTTCTAATGAAAAACTGTTTTTT. Its protein product is CASRPGVASNEKLFF.

The rearrangement joins TRBV20-1 to TRBJ2-3; either TRBD1 or TRBD2 may fit D (6 bases each). The CDR3 length is 13 residues. Germline-derived CDR1 and CDR2 are DFQATT and SNEGSKA (reference sequence). V was clipped by 6 bases and J by 2 bases, with 12 bases between them. CDR3 DNA sequence: TGCAGTGCCCGCCGGGGGCCCACAGATACGCAGTATTTT. Its protein is CSARRGPTDTQYF.

This clonotype has a handful of counts. The chain uses TRBV5-1 and TRBJ2-3, with D possibly matching TRBD1 (6 bases). The length of the CDR3 is 15 residues. Looked up from germline, CDR1 is SGHRS and CDR2 is YFSETQ. Trimming removed 4 bases from V and 4 bases from J, with 16 bases in between. The CDR3 DNA sequence: TGCGCCAGCAGCGTCGGACAGAACTTCCCAGATACGCAGTATTTT. Translation: CASSVGQNFPDTQYF. The full variable domain, rest sourced from reference TRBV5-1 and TRBJ2-3, is KAGVTQTPRYLIKTRGQQVTLSCSPISGHRSVSWYQQTPGQGLQFLFEYFSETQRNKGNFPGRFSGRQFSNSRSEMNVSTLELGDSALYLCASSVGQNFPDTQYFGPGTRLTVL.

The rearrangement joins TRBV2 to TRBJ1-2; 9 bases are a match to TRBD1. This CDR3 has 14 residues. The V and J ends lost 0 bases and 10 bases, in that order; junction bases with no gene match: 6. The germline CDR1 and CDR2 sequences are SNHLY and FYNNEI. The CDR3 spells CASSEARQGVDYTF. CDR3 DNA sequence: TGTGCCAGCAGTGAAGCCCGACAGGGGGTTGACTACACCTTC.

The chain couples TRBV6-1 to TRBJ2-7; no clear D gene. The CDR3 totals 14 residues. Trimming shortened V by 1 base and J by 4 bases, and 11 bases separated the two germline ends. Germline V lookup: CDR1 MNHNS, CDR2 SASEGT. CDR3 sequence reads: CASSEVAELYEQYF. The CDR3 DNA reads as TGTGCCAGCAGTGAAGTGGCGGAACTTTACGAGCAGTACTTC.

This chain connects TRBV5-1 to TRBJ2-1; no clear D gene. Germline CDR1 reads SGHRS; CDR2 reads YFSETQ. The germline V and J ends were trimmed by 0 bases and 16 bases, with 11 bases remaining between them. The CDR3 sequence is 11 residues long. The CDR3 sequence is CASSLGLLHFF. As DNA, the CDR3 is TGCGCCAGCAGCTTGGGTCTGCTGCACTTCTTC.

This clonotype showed up just a few times. The chain is built from TRBV20-1 and TRBJ1-2, with 9 nucleotides matching TRBD1. Germline V gives CDR1 DFQATT, CDR2 SNEGSKA (reference sequence). V gave up 5 bases and J gave up 2 bases; unmatched junction bases: 9. This CDR3 region has 15 residues. The CDR3 DNA reads as TGCAGTGCTCCTTCCACAGGGGGCGGAAACTATGGCTACACCTTC. The encoded protein is CSAPSTGGGNYGYTF.

The CDR3 here is CSVDRDRGTYNEQFF. CDR3 sequence (DNA): TGCAGCGTTGATAGGGACAGGGGTACCTACAATGAGCAGTTCTTC. This rearrangement joins TRBV29-1 to TRBJ2-1; 10 bases match TRBD1. Unmatched junction bases numbered 4, after V lost 3 bases and J lost 2 bases. Per the germline V gene, CDR1 is SQVTM and CDR2 is ANQGSEA. The CDR3 runs 15 residues.

The chain employs TRBV9 and TRBJ2-3, with TRBD2 matching over 9 bases. J lost 4 bases, V lost 0 bases, and 6 bases had no gene match. Looked up from germline, CDR1 is SGDLS and CDR2 is YYNGEE. This CDR3 region has 16 residues. The CDR3 loop is CASSVGGGAASDTQYF. DNA for the CDR3: TGTGCCAGCAGCGTAGGCGGGGGGGCCGCCTCAGATACGCAGTATTTT.

This rearrangement joins TRBV3-1 to TRBJ2-4; D might be TRBD2 (7 bases). Trimming took off 0 bases at V and 13 bases at J, with 16 bases between the two ends. Germline loops: CDR1 LGHDT, CDR2 YNNKEL (reference sequence). The CDR3 runs 14 residues. CDR3 loop: CASSQDRTGREQYF. The CDR3, as DNA: TGTGCCAGCAGCCAAGATCGAACAGGGCGGGAGCAGTACTTC.

This chain uses TRBV4-1 with TRBJ2-6, with D hard to call. The CDR3 length is 16 residues. V shed 7 bases and J shed 4 bases, with 17 bases lying between them. Germline V gene sequence: CDR1 MGHRA, CDR2 YSYEKL. CDR3: CASTKDPGAGANVLTF. The CDR3 bases are TGCGCCAGCACCAAAGACCCAGGTGCGGGGGCCAACGTCCTGACTTTC.

The table lists this clonotype with a few counts. V usage is TRBV5-4 and J usage is TRBJ1-1; D gene ambiguous. This CDR3 has 17 residues. V was shortened by 3 bases and J by 3 bases, with 21 bases between the two germline ends. Germline CDR1 and CDR2: SGHNT and YYREEE (reference sequence). Written as DNA, the CDR3 is TGTGCCAGCAGCTCCCCGGTAATCGGTTCCGGCGACACTGAAGCTTTCTTT. Translation: CASSSPVIGSGDTEAFF.

V usage is TRBV6-5 and J usage is TRBJ2-3; 9 positions match TRBD2. The CDR3 is made up of 16 amino acids. Germline CDR1 MNHEY, CDR2 SVGAGI. Trimming cost V 2 bases and J 5 bases; bases outside gene matches: 8. The CDR3 DNA reads as TGTGCCAGCAGTTACCCAGGCGGGGGGGGGGTAGATACGCAGTATTTT. This gives the protein CASSYPGGGGVDTQYF.

This clonotype came up once. CDR3 in DNA: TGTGCCAGCGATAGGACAGGGGGCTTTAATCAGCCCCAGCATTTT. Translation gives CASDRTGGFNQPQHF. V and J are TRBV2 and TRBJ1-5; 11 nucleotides line up with TRBD1. This CDR3 contains 15 residues. Germline V gene lookup returns CDR1 SNHLY and CDR2 FYNNEI. V gave up 8 bases and J gave up 4 bases; unmatched junction bases: 7.

In its sample, this clonotype was seen once. This chain links TRBV28 with TRBJ2-5; tentatively, D is TRBD1 (6 bases). The J call may be in error: the DNA end matches TRBJ2-4 better. The CDR3 has 15 amino acids. Germline V gene sequence: CDR1 MDHEN, CDR2 SYDVKM. This chain's CDR3 is CASSFPDIGGNIQYF. The CDR3 nucleotides are TGTGCCAGCAGTTTCCCTGACATAGGGGGAAACATTCAGTACTTC.

This clonotype has just one count. The chain recombines TRBV3-1 with TRBJ1-2; D possibly corresponds to TRBD1 (5 bases). The CDR3 is 15 residues long. In germline, CDR1 is LGHDT, CDR2 YNNKEL (reference sequence). Trimming removed 1 base at V and 4 bases at J, with 13 bases between. CDR3 bases: TGTGCCAGCAGCCAAGTTGCTGACAGTCTCTATGGCTACACCTTC. It codes for CASSQVADSLYGYTF.

This clonotype appeared a single time. The chain couples TRBV6-1 to TRBJ1-5; 7 bases are shared with TRBD1. CDR1 is MNHNS, CDR2 SASEGT, per germline. V was pared by 6 bases and J by 3 bases, with 5 bases of the junction left unmatched. The CDR3 sequence is 14 residues long. The CDR3 spells CASRGQAPNQPQHF. The CDR3 DNA follows: TGTGCCAGCAGAGGACAGGCGCCCAATCAGCCCCAGCATTTT.